The source of this T cell receptor (beta chain) is a study of blood T cell repertoires in COVID-19 (dated by TCRdb to 2018 to 2020). About the study as a whole: Collaborator samples came from the United States, Italy and Spain and covered acute and convalescent phases of COVID-19. The material from the prospective study consisted of cDNA or gDNA derived from T cells, B-cell-depleted T cells, or PBMCs. Subjects who had been exposed to COVID-19, were actively infected with it, or had recovered from it provided the deeply sampled blood TCRbeta repertoires that made up the dataset. A freely available public database, intended as a resource for researchers studying the immune response to SARS-CoV-2, is where the repertoires were released. The samples were drawn from two sources: the first 160 participants of the ongoing ImmuneRACE study, and 1,000 to 1,500 subjects contributed by 6 global collaborators. Nearly every sample came with metadata listing a de-identified subject ID, COVID-19 status, age in years and sex. Where available, HLA class I and class II types were taken from metadata supplied by the sample provider and were not determined by assay-based typing. Here is what the overall study found, with its caveats: The quantity of clinical and demographic metadata differed by source and by participant and was supplied without curation.

The immunoSEQ Assay, a bias-controlled multiplex PCR, was used to amplify TCRbeta CDR3 regions from genomic DNA. As for the original processing: The number of nucleated cells in each sample was estimated from the amplification of reference gene primers within the assay. To quantify the absolute abundance of each unique TCRbeta CDR3 rearrangement, sequence reads were collapsed and filtered. Productive Simpson clonality was computed per sample as the square root of Simpson's diversity index over productive rearrangements. TCRdb holds this immuneACCESS table with in-frame rearrangements only. Some clones are missing; in checked studies, unresolved V genes explain under half, and the rest has no known cause. The DNA was the basis for D and trimming; V, J and clone size are from that table. The table for this sample lists a few hundred thousand clones; around 82% of them were counted only once. About 7.7% of the sample rests with the top ten.

Enrolling through a virtual design, the prospective study's participants ranged in age from about 18 to 89 years and lived across approximately 25 United States geographic areas. In the prospective study, cohorts were assigned on the basis of participant-reported clinical history obtained from a screening survey and a study questionnaire. In the prospective study, mobile phlebotomists collected whole blood, serum and a nasopharyngeal or oropharyngeal swab from each participant. Prospective study participants could optionally give additional blood draws and questionnaires over an approximately two-month period. Prospective study blood samples were shipped either frozen or at room temperature before DNA extraction. CDR1 and CDR2 (SGHTA, FQGTGA) derive from the germline V gene. V is pared back by 5 bases and J by 8 bases, with 15 bases lying between the germline termini. The CDR3, cysteine through phenylalanine, is 13 amino acids long. Just the 39-base CDR3 DNA is kept, in frame starting at base 1.

As for this clone: What this receptor recognizes is not known. The record has no base qualities; no much larger clone is one base away.

Here the chain combines TRBV7-3 and TRBJ1-1; no D gene call is confident. The sample taken for sequencing was PBMCs or T cells enriched from blood (not recorded which). This clonotype was sampled from a woman aged 40 to 50 with acute COVID-19. The sequence in DNA is TGTGCCAGCAGCCGAGACCCATCCAGGGAAGCTTTCTTT. It specifies CASSRDPSREAFF. The CDR3 plus the reference TRBV7-3 and TRBJ1-1 genes for the other parts give the full variable domain: GAGVSQTPSNKVTEKGKYVELRCDPISGHTALYWYRQSLGQGPEFLIYFQGTGAADDSGLPNDRFFAVRPEGSVSTLKIQRTERGDSAVYLCASSRDPSREAFFGQGTRLTVV.